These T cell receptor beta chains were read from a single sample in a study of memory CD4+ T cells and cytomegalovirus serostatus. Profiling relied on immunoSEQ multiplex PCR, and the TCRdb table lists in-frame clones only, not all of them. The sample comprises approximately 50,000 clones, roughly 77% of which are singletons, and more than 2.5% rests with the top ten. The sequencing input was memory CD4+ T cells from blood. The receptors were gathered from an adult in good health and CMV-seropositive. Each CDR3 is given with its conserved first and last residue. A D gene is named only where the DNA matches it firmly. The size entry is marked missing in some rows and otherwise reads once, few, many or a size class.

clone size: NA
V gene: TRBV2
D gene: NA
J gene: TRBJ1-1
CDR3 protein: CASSFRALGFLNTEAFF
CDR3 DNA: TGTGCCAGCAGTTTCCGGGCTCTCGGGTTTTTGAACACTGAAGCTTTCTTT

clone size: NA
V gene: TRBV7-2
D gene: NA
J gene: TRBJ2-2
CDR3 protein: CASSWTYTGELFF
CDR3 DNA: TGTGCCAGCAGCTGGACCTACACCGGGGAGCTGTTTTTT

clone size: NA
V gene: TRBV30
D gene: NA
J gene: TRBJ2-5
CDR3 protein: CAWSVWTAAETQYF
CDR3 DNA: TGTGCCTGGAGTGTTTGGACCGCCGCAGAGACCCAGTACTTC

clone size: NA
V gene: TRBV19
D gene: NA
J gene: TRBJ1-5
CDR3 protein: CASSINPGRGQPQHF
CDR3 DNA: TGTGCCAGTAGTATAAACCCAGGGCGAGGCCAGCCCCAGCATTTT

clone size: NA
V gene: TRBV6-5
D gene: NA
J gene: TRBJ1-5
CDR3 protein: CASSYSRDSNQPQHF
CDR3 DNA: TGTGCCAGCAGTTACTCCAGGGATAGCAATCAGCCCCAGCATTTT

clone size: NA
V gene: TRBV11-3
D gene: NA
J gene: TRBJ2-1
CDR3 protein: CASSFSRGEQFF
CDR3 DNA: TGTGCCAGCAGCTTCTCTCGAGGTGAGCAGTTCTTC

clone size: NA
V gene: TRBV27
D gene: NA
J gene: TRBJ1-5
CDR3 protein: CASSFGAGDQPQHF
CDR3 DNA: TGTGCCAGCAGTTTTGGGGCAGGGGATCAGCCCCAGCATTTT

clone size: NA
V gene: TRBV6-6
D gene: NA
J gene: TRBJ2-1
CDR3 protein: CASREGVLYEQFF
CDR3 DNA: TGTGCCAGCAGGGAAGGGGTGTTGTATGAGCAGTTCTTC

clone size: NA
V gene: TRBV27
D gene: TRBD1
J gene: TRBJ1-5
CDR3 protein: CASSRTGLYQPQHF
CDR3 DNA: TGTGCCAGCAGTCGGACAGGGCTTTATCAGCCCCAGCATTTT

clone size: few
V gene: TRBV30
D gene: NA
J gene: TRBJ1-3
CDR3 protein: CAWTTTGSGNTIYF
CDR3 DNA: TGTGCCTGGACCACAACTGGGTCTGGGAACACCATATATTTT

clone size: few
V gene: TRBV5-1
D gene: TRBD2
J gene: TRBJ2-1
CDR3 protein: CASSTNEAGGYNEQFF
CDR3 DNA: TGCGCCAGCAGCACCAATGAGGCGGGAGGCTACAATGAGCAGTTCTTC

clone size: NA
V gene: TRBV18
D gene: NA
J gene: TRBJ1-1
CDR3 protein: CASSPVTPRLNTEAFF
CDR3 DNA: TGTGCCAGCTCACCGGTAACCCCTCGCTTGAACACTGAAGCTTTCTTT

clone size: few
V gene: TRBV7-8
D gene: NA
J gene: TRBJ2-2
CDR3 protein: CASSLGSALNTGELFF
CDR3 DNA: TGTGCCAGCAGCTTAGGGTCGGCTTTGAACACCGGGGAGCTGTTTTTT

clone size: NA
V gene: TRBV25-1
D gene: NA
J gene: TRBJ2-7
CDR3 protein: CASSGVGPWEQYF
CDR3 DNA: TGTGCCAGCAGTGGGGTGGGACCTTGGGAGCAGTACTTC

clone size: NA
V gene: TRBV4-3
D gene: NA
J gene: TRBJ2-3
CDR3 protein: CASSQVKTGFSGADTQYF
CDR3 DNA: TGCGCCAGCAGCCAAGTTAAGACGGGGTTTTCGGGCGCAGATACGCAGTATTTT

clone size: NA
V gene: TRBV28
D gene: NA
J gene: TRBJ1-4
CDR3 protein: CASRTSKGPRGEKLFF
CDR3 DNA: TGTGCCAGCAGAACTTCGAAGGGACCGAGAGGTGAAAAACTGTTTTTT

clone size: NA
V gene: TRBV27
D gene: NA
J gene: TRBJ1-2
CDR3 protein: CASSESQQHYTF
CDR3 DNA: TGTGCCAGCAGTGAGTCACAGCAGCACTACACCTTC

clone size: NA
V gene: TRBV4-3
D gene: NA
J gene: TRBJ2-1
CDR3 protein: CASSQVRGRTQKFF
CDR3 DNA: TGCGCCAGCAGCCAAGTCCGTGGGAGGACTCAAAAGTTCTTC

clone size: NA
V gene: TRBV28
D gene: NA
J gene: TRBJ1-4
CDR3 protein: CATGATRTNEKLFF
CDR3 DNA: TGTGCCACAGGGGCCACTCGAACTAATGAAAAACTGTTTTTT

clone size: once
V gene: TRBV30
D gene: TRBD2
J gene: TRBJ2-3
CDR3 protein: CAWLAGTDTQYF
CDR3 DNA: TGTGCCTGGCTAGCGGGCACAGATACGCAGTATTTT

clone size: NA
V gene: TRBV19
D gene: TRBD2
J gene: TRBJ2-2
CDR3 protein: CATHGLAATGELFF
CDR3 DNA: TGTGCCACTCACGGACTAGCGGCCACCGGGGAGCTGTTTTTT

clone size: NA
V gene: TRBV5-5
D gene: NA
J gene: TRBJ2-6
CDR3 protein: CASSLADPGRLVSGANVLTF
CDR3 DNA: TGTGCCAGCAGCTTGGCCGATCCGGGACGGTTAGTCTCTGGGGCCAACGTCCTGACTTTC

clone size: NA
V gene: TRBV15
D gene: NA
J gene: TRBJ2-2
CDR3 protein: CATSNPSRRNTGELFF
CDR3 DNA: TGTGCCACCAGCAACCCCAGTCGCAGGAACACCGGGGAGCTGTTTTTT

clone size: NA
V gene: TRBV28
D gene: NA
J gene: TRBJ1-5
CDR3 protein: CASSPPAGQQHF
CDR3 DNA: TGTGCCAGCAGTCCCCCCGCGGGGCAACAACATTTT

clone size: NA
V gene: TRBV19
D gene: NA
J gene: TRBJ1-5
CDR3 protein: CASSNIVNQPQHF
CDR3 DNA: TGTGCCAGTAGTAACATCGTTAATCAGCCCCAGCATTTT

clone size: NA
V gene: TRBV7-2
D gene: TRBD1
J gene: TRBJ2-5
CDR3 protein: CASSSLTTGGETQYF
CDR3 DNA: TGTGCCAGCAGCTCTCTAACGACAGGGGGAGAGACCCAGTACTTC

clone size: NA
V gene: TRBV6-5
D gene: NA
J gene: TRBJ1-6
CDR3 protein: CASSRRVGSPLHF
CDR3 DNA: TGTGCCAGCAGCAGAAGAGTAGGTTCACCCCTCCACTTT

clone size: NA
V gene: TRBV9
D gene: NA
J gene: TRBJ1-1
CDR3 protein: CASSSGTLGNTEAFF
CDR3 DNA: TGTGCCAGCAGCTCCGGCACCCTCGGTAACACTGAAGCTTTCTTT

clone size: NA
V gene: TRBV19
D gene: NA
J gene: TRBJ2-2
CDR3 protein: CASKKQLDTGELFF
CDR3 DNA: TGTGCCAGTAAAAAACAACTCGACACCGGGGAGCTGTTTTTT

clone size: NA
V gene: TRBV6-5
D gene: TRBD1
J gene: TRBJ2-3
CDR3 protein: CASSDRVRGTQYF
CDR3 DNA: TGTGCCAGCAGTGACAGGGTTAGGGGTACGCAGTATTTT

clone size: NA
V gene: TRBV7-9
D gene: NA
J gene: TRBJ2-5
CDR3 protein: CASSLAAQKETQYF
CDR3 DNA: TGTGCCAGCAGCTTAGCAGCCCAAAAAGAGACCCAGTACTTC

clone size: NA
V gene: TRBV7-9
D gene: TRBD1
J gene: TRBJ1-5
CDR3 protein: CASSLGQGGQPQHF
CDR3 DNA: TGTGCCAGCAGCTTGGGACAGGGTGGGCAGCCCCAGCATTTT

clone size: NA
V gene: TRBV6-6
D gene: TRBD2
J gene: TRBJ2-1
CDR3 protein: CASSGLAGGYNEQFF
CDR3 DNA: TGTGCCAGCAGTGGACTAGCGGGAGGGTACAATGAGCAGTTCTTC

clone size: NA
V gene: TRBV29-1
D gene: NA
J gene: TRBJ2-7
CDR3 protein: CSVEEAGGYEQYF
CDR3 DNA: TGCAGCGTTGAGGAGGCAGGGGGGTACGAGCAGTACTTC

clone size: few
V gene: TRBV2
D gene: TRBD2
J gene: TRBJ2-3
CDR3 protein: CASLLGGFADTQYF
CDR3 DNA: TGTGCCAGCCTTTTGGGGGGGTTCGCAGATACGCAGTATTTT

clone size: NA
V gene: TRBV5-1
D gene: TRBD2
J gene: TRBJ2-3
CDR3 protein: CASSLAGEDTQYF
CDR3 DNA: TGCGCCAGCAGCTTAGCGGGAGAGGATACGCAGTATTTT

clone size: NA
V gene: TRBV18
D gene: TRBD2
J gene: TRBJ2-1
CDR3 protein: CASSPAAGGANEQFF
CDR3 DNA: TGTGCCAGCTCACCTGCAGCGGGAGGAGCCAATGAGCAGTTCTTC

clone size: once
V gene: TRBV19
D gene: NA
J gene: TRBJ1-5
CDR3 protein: CASSPGVNQPQHF
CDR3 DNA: TGTGCCAGTAGTCCTGGGGTAAATCAGCCCCAGCATTTT

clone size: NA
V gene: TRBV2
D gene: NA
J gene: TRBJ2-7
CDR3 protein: CASSEGIYEQYF
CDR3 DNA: TGTGCCAGCAGTGAAGGAATTTACGAGCAGTACTTC

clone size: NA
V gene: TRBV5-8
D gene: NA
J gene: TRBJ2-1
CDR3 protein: CASSRGGKEQFF
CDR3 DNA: TGTGCCAGCAGCCGTGGGGGGAAGGAGCAGTTCTTC

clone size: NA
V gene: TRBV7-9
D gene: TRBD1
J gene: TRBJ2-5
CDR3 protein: CASGTGQGQETQYF
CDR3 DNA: TGTGCCAGCGGCACGGGACAGGGTCAAGAGACCCAGTACTTC

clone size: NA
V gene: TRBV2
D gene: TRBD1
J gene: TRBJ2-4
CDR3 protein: CASTIGQAGIQYF
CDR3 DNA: TGTGCCAGCACAATTGGACAGGCCGGCATTCAGTACTTC

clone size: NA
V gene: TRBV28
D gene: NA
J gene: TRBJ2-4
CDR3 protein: CASSSPRNIQYF
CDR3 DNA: TGTGCCAGCAGTTCACCCCGAAACATTCAGTACTTC

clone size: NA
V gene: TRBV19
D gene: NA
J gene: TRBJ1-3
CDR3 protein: CASTRARSGNTIYF
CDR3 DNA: TGTGCCAGTACTCGGGCCCGGAGTGGAAACACCATATATTTT

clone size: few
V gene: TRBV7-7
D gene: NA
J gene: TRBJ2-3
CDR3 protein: CASSLGQFTDTQYF
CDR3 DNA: TGTGCCAGCAGCCTAGGCCAGTTCACAGATACGCAGTATTTT

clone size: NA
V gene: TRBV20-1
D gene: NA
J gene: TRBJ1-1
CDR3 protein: CSASVGDKAFF
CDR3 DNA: TGCAGTGCTAGTGTCGGGGACAAGGCTTTCTTT

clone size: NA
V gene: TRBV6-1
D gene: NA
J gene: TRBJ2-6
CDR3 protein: CASSGRRTANSGANVLTF
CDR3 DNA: TGTGCCAGCAGTGGACGTCGGACAGCCAACTCTGGGGCCAACGTCCTGACTTTC

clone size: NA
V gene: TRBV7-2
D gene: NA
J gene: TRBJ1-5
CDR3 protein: CASSLVQAGGNQPQHF
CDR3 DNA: TGTGCCAGCAGCTTAGTGCAGGCCGGAGGTAATCAGCCCCAGCATTTT

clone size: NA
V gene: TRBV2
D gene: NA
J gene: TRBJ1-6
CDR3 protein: CASSSGSYNSPLHF
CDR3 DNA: TGTGCCAGCAGTTCGGGGTCCTATAATTCACCCCTCCACTTT

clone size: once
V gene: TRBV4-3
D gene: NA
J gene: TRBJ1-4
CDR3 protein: CASSQVGPTNEKLFF
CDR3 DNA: TGCGCCAGCAGCCAAGTCGGCCCAACTAATGAAAAACTGTTTTTT

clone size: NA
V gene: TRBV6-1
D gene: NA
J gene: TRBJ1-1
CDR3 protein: CASRVVDTEAFF
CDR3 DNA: TGTGCCAGCAGAGTGGTGGACACTGAAGCTTTCTTT

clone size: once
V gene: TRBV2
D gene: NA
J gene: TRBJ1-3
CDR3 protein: CASSLRSVVIYF
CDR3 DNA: TGTGCCAGCAGCCTAAGGTCGGTTGTCATATATTTT

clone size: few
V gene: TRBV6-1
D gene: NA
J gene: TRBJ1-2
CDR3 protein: CASTTSGEATYGYTF
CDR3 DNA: TGTGCCAGCACTACCTCAGGAGAGGCAACCTATGGCTACACCTTC

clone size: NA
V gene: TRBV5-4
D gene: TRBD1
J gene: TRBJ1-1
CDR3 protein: CASTRGLDTEAFF
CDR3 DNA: TGTGCCAGCACAAGGGGGCTAGACACTGAAGCTTTCTTT

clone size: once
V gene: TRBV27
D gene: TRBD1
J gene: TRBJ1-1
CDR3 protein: CASAQGGQNTEAFF
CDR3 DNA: TGTGCCAGCGCTCAGGGGGGACAGAACACTGAAGCTTTCTTT

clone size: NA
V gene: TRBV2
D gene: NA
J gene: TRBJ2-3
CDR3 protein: CASNREGLPDTQYF
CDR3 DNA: TGTGCCAGCAACAGGGAAGGTTTGCCAGATACGCAGTATTTT

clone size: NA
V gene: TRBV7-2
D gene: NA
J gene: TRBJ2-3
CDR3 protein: CASSLRDSTDTQYF
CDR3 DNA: TGTGCCAGCAGCTTACGGGACTCCACAGATACGCAGTATTTT